These 18 T cell receptor beta chains were sequenced from one sample in a study of blood T cell repertoires in COVID-19. The repertoire was sequenced with immunoSEQ multiplex PCR; TCRdb's copy has only in-frame clones and lacks some. Of 59,000 or so clones in the sample, over 65% were seen once. Sequencing used peripheral blood. The receptor set was obtained from a human donor in a cohort sampled during active COVID-19.

The chain joins TRBV6-2 or TRBV6-3 to TRBJ2-3; 10 positions agree with TRBD1. The CDR3 contains 15 residues. V lost 3 bases and J lost 3; bases outside the gene matches: 3. Germline CDR1 is MNHEY and CDR2 is SVGEGT. The CDR3 here is CASSYPGQGTDTQYF. CDR3 in DNA: TGTGCCAGCAGTTATCCGGGACAGGGGACAGATACGCAGTATTTT.

V is TRBV6-1 and J is TRBJ1-5; D remains unclear. Looked up from germline, CDR1 is MNHNS and CDR2 is SASEGT. V lost 3 bases and J lost 6, with 9 bases in between. CDR3 length equals 13 residues. The CDR3 here is CASSDGRVQPQHF. The CDR3 DNA is TGTGCCAGCAGTGATGGGCGCGTTCAGCCCCAGCATTTT.

CDR3 coding DNA: TGTGCCAGCAGACGATTGGAGGGTGAGCAGTTCTTC. Translation: CASRRLEGEQFF. The chain combines TRBV6-5 with TRBJ2-1; D may be TRBD2 (6 bases). The CDR3 spans 12 residues. V was clipped by 6 bases and J by 9 bases, with 12 bases between them. Germline values: CDR1 MNHEY, CDR2 SVGAGI.

The chain has TRBV6-4 and TRBJ1-6; 9 bases line up with TRBD1. With V trimmed by 5 bases and J by 16 bases, 15 bases remained unmatched. Per the germline V gene, CDR1 is MRHNA and CDR2 is SNTAGT. The CDR3 loop spans 15 amino acids. CDR3 DNA sequence: TGTGCCAGCAGTTCTACCGGGACAGGGATCGCATCACTCCACTTT. Its protein is CASSSTGTGIASLHF.

The V gene is TRBV9, the J gene TRBJ2-5; possibly TRBD2 for D (6 bases). There are 13 residues in the CDR3. Germline-derived CDR1 and CDR2 are SGDLS and YYNGEE. Trimming pared 6 bases from V and 6 bases from J, leaving 15 bases between. CDR3 region: CASNEEGQKTQYF. The CDR3 nucleotides read TGTGCCAGCAACGAGGAGGGGCAAAAGACCCAGTACTTC.

The chain uses TRBV4-1 and TRBJ2-7, with TRBD2 identical over 10 bases. Germline V gene data show CDR1 as MGHRA and CDR2 as YSYEKL. V trimming: 0 bases; J trimming: 3 bases; junction bases outside the gene matches: 8. The CDR3 has 17 residues. CDR3: CASSQDRASGGIYEQYF. CDR3 DNA: TGCGCCAGCAGCCAAGATCGTGCTAGCGGGGGTATCTACGAGCAGTACTTC.

This chain links TRBV9 with TRBJ1-3, with D unresolved. V was shortened by 4 bases and J by 4 bases, with 6 bases between the two germline ends. This CDR3 is 12 amino acids long. Germline values: CDR1 SGDLS, CDR2 YYNGEE. CDR3 in amino acids: CASSPQGNTIYF. The DNA of the CDR3 is TGTGCCAGCAGCCCCCAGGGAAACACCATATATTTT.

V gene TRBV24-1 combines with J gene TRBJ2-1; D may be TRBD2 (5 bases). The germline CDR1 and CDR2 sequences are KGHDR and SFDVKD. This CDR3 region has 13 residues. Trimming took 7 bases from V and 6 from J, leaving 12 bases between them. CDR3 sequence (DNA): TGTGCCACCAGCCGCTCGGGGAGCAATGAGCAGTTCTTC. Translated: CATSRSGSNEQFF.

This clone came up once. The chain joins TRBV5-8 to TRBJ1-5, with a possible D match to TRBD1 (6 bases). This CDR3 is built from 15 residues. The V and J ends lost 0 bases and 5 bases respectively, with 12 bases between them. Germline CDR1 and CDR2: SGHTS and YDEGEE. CDR3 sequence: CASSLAGTFDQPQHF. The CDR3 nucleotides are TGTGCCAGCAGCTTGGCCGGGACATTCGATCAGCCCCAGCATTTT.

Details on this clone: Other DNA sequences within the sample encode an identical CDR3. The chain employs TRBV5-1 and TRBJ2-3, with 8 bases lining up with TRBD1. The CDR3 is 14 residues long. Unmatched junction bases numbered 2, after V lost 3 bases and J lost 2 bases. Looked up from germline, CDR1 is SGHRS and CDR2 is YFSETQ. The CDR3 spells CASSSGQDTDTQYF. Here the CDR3 DNA reads TGCGCCAGCAGCTCGGGACAGGACACAGATACGCAGTATTTT.

This clone was seen only once. This chain uses TRBV4-1 with TRBJ2-1; TRBD1 matches 11 bases. The CDR3 length is 14 residues. The V gene end was trimmed by 0 bases and the J gene end by 10 bases; junction bases not matched to a gene: 2. Germline assignment: CDR1 MGHRA and CDR2 YSYEKL. CDR3 coding DNA: TGCGCCAGCAGCCAAGATCGGACAGGGGGCGAGCAGTTCTTC. It yields the protein CASSQDRTGGEQFF.

This clone was seen a single time. The chain carries TRBV30 and TRBJ2-3; 11 bases match TRBD2. V lost 4 bases to trimming and J lost 3 bases; unmatched junction nucleotides: 6. The length of the CDR3 is 15 residues. Germline lookup yields CDR1 GTSNPN and CDR2 SVGIG (reference sequence). CDR3 residues: CAWTGGLAATDTQYF. The CDR3 nucleotides are TGTGCCTGGACGGGGGGACTAGCGGCTACAGATACGCAGTATTTT.

The chain employs TRBV7-2 and TRBJ1-1; D ambiguous. The CDR3 spans 15 residues. Germline CDR1 reads SGHTA; CDR2 reads FQGNSA. Trimming pared 1 base from V and 8 bases from J, leaving 17 bases between. The CDR3 DNA reads as TGTGCCAGCAGCTTAGTTCGACTCCCGGGGAGGGAAGCTTTCTTT. It is translated as CASSLVRLPGREAFF.

This sequence joins TRBV4-1 and TRBJ2-3; a possible D gene is TRBD1 (5 bases). Trimming removed 3 bases from V and 4 bases from J, with 17 bases in between. The CDR3 spans 16 residues. Germline-derived CDR1 and CDR2 are MGHRA and YSYEKL. CDR3 loop: CASSHPSAGFSDTQYF. DNA of the CDR3: TGCGCCAGCAGCCACCCCTCCGCAGGGTTTTCAGATACGCAGTATTTT.

There are a few counts of this clone. The chain employs TRBV5-1 and TRBJ1-1, with TRBD1 as a possible D gene (5 bases). The V gene lost 4 bases and the J gene lost 2 bases, with 15 bases spanning the gap. CDR1 is SGHRS and CDR2 is YFSETQ in the germline V gene. This CDR3 is 15 amino acids long. CDR3 nucleotide sequence: TGCGCCAGCAGCCCCGTGGGGGGAACAAACACTGAAGCTTTCTTT. Translated: CASSPVGGTNTEAFF.

The chain joins TRBV24-1 to TRBJ2-1; D uncertain. The CDR3 spans 11 residues. CDR1 and CDR2 (germline): KGHDR, SFDVKD. The V and J ends lost 9 bases and 6 bases respectively, with 8 bases between them. In DNA form, the CDR3 reads TGTGCCACCGGAGAGGTCAATGAGCAGTTCTTC. Translating gives CATGEVNEQFF.

This clone was recorded once. V usage is TRBV19 and J usage is TRBJ2-1; possible D gene TRBD2, 6 bases. The CDR3 runs to 13 residues. CDR1 is LNHDA and CDR2 is SQIVND in the germline V gene (reference sequence). V was shortened by 1 base and J by 8 bases, with 9 bases between the two germline ends. The DNA of the CDR3 is TGTGCCAGTAGTATAGTTGGAGGGGATGAGCAGTTCTTC. It encodes CASSIVGGDEQFF.

J is TRBJ2-2 and V is TRBV6-5, with TRBD1 matching over 8 bases. Germline CDR1 and CDR2: MNHEY and SVGAGI. CDR3 length: 15 amino acids. The ends lost 6 bases at V and 2 bases at J; junction bases unmatched: 5. The CDR3 loop is CASRRTGLNTGELFF. CDR3 nucleotide sequence: TGTGCCAGCAGGCGGACAGGGCTTAACACCGGGGAGCTGTTTTTT.